The sequence of this TCR beta chain was determined in a study of STAT3 mutations in large granular lymphocyte leukemia. Study-wide results and limits: At least one immunodominant TCR beta clonotype appeared in every T-cell large granular lymphocyte leukemia patient. All newly emerging clones after therapy were STAT3 wild type. A small but highly pathogenic clone may have been missed. Variable sampling intervals and differing treatment regimens complicated linking therapy response to TCR clonal burden changes.

In the case of this clone: Its specificity is unknown.

TCRbeta libraries averaged about 40,773 productive templates per sample. Only in-frame clones appear in the TCRdb table, and some are missing; sequencing was by immunoSEQ multiplex PCR. The sample has some 10,000 clones; approximately 90% are singletons. V was pared by 0 bases and J by 5 bases, with 6 bases between. The germline V gene encodes CDR1 SQVTM and CDR2 ANQGSEA. This CDR3 spans 12 amino acids. The TCR originated in a man aged 55-75 years with T-cell large granular lymphocyte leukemia. Some clones in this sample may be carry-over from other donors' samples. Sample: peripheral blood mononuclear cells. The chain uses TRBV29-1 and TRBJ2-3; D is ambiguous. CDR3 sequence (DNA): TGCAGCGTTGAAGACGGTGGAGATACGCAGTATTTT. Amino acid sequence: CSVEDGGDTQYF.